This note documents a single T cell receptor beta chain sequence. The antigen is unknown. TCRdb keeps only in-frame clones here, not all; method: immunoSEQ multiplex PCR. There are over a thousand clones in the sample; approximately 39% occur only once, and approximately 16% lies in the top ten. The record originates from a study of chemoradiotherapy in HPV16-positive cancers. Across the whole study: Functional T-cell assays on a couple of HPV16-positive patients' cells defined candidate HPV-specific clones and common TCR motifs. Findings of the study overall: Candidate HPV-specific clones and E7-related TCR motifs grew in tumor during treatment. Functional assays defining HPV-specific T cells used only two HPV16-positive patients. In HPV16-positive patients, HPV-responsive T-cell expansion tracked better recurrence-free survival.

The CDR3 is 16 residues long. Germline loops: CDR1 SNHLY, CDR2 FYNNEI. V gave up 5 bases and J gave up 1 base; unmatched junction bases: 7. The genes are TRBV2 and TRBJ1-5; 8 bases align to TRBD1. Collection took place from a patient who underwent chemoradiotherapy. The source is a human donor with HPV-associated anogenital cancer. The CDR3 protein is CASSRAGGGSNQPQHF. The CDR3 nucleotides are TGTGCCAGCAGTAGGGCAGGGGGCGGAAGCAATCAGCCCCAGCATTTT.